What follows are 20 T cell receptor beta chains derived from one specimen sequenced in a study of beta chain features in type 1 diabetes. Investigators reverse transcribed all isolated RNA, so they sequenced expressed TCRB transcripts. Libraries were prepared by immunoSEQ multiplex PCR; TCRdb keeps only in-frame clonotypes and omits some of them. The profile shows roughly 230,000 clones, around 10% of them singletons. Sequenced sample: naive CD4+ T cells from blood. Receptors originate from a woman younger than 30 in good health.

This clone has a handful of counts. V gene TRBV7-9 combines with J gene TRBJ1-1; 7 bases align to TRBD1. Germline CDR1 is SEHNR and CDR2 is FQNEAQ (reference sequence). The CDR3 extends over 15 amino acids. Trimming removed 0 bases from V and 4 bases from J; junction bases left unmatched: 5. CDR3 sequence: CASSLAAGTATEAFF. CDR3 DNA: TGTGCCAGCAGCTTAGCGGCCGGGACAGCCACTGAAGCTTTCTTT.

This clone occurred a few times. The chain couples TRBV16 to TRBJ2-2; 8 bases fit TRBD1. The germline gives CDR1 KGHSY, CDR2 FQNENV. The CDR3 length is 16 residues. V shed 7 bases and J 7 bases; nucleotides not matched to a gene: 14. For the CDR3, the DNA is TGTGCCAGCATCCCTCGGGGACAGGCCTTGGTCGGGGAGCTGTTTTTT. Its protein is CASIPRGQALVGELFF.

This clone was counted between two and nine times. CDR3 protein: CASAPGQSNQPQHF. The DNA of the CDR3 is TGTGCTAGTGCACCGGGACAGAGCAATCAGCCCCAGCATTTT. The chain combines TRBV12-5 with TRBJ1-5; 7 bases fit TRBD1. This CDR3 region has 14 residues. Germline CDR1 is LGHNT and CDR2 is FRNRAP. V trimming: 7 bases; J trimming: 1 base; junction bases outside the gene matches: 4.

This clone has only a few counts. The V call is TRBV5-4, the J call TRBJ2-2; D is possibly TRBD2 (5 bases). From germline, CDR1 is SGHNT and CDR2 YYREEE (reference sequence). The CDR3 runs 16 residues. V lost 3 bases and J lost 6, with 18 bases in between. CDR3 sequence (DNA): TGTGCCAGCAGCTCTCCCCAGTCTAGCAATGCCGGGGAGCTGTTTTTT. Translating it yields CASSSPQSSNAGELFF.

The V and J genes are TRBV5-1 and TRBJ2-1; the match to TRBD1 covers 8 bases. CDR3 length: 15 amino acids. The germline CDR1 and CDR2 sequences are SGHRS and YFSETQ. Unmatched junction bases numbered 11, after V lost 4 bases and J lost 8 bases. CDR3 region: CASSLGQGLVDEQFF. In DNA, the CDR3 is TGCGCCAGCAGCCTAGGACAGGGTTTGGTGGATGAGCAGTTCTTC.

This chain links TRBV7-2 with TRBJ2-3; possible D gene TRBD1, 5 bases. With 1 base removed from V and 9 bases from J, the gap between germline ends came to 14 bases. Germline CDR1 is SGHTA and CDR2 is FQGNSA. The CDR3 is 14 amino acids. CDR3 in amino acids: CASSLVAQGGTQYF. The CDR3 nucleotides read TGTGCCAGCAGCTTAGTTGCCCAGGGTGGGACGCAGTATTTT.

CDR3 bases: TGTGCCACCAGCGCCGGGCTAGCGGGAGTTCACGGGGAGCTGTTTTTT. Residues: CATSAGLAGVHGELFF. The chain links TRBV15 to TRBJ2-2, with 10 nucleotides matching TRBD2. This CDR3 is 16 amino acids long. Trimming cost V 5 bases and J 7 bases; bases outside gene matches: 10. Germline V gives CDR1 LNHNV, CDR2 YYDKDF (reference sequence).

The chain uses TRBV5-4 and TRBJ1-2; 7 nucleotides agree with TRBD1. The length of the CDR3 is 13 residues. Germline V lookup: CDR1 SGHNT, CDR2 YYREEE (reference sequence). After removal of 4 bases from V and 4 bases from J, the junction contained 4 bases not matched to a gene. The CDR3 here is CASSAGTAYGYTF. The CDR3 DNA reads as TGTGCCAGCAGCGCCGGGACAGCCTATGGCTACACCTTC.

The rearrangement joins TRBV6-5 to TRBJ2-1; TRBD1 is a possible D gene (5 bases). CDR1 MNHEY and CDR2 SVGAGI come from the germline V gene. Trimming cost V 0 bases and J 5 bases, with 8 bases left between them. This CDR3 has 14 amino acids. CDR3 amino acids: CASSYSTDNNEQFF. The CDR3 DNA sequence: TGTGCCAGCAGTTACTCGACAGATAACAATGAGCAGTTCTTC.

The V call is TRBV5-4, the J call TRBJ2-3; D call uncertain. CDR1 and CDR2 (germline): SGHNT, YYREEE (reference sequence). V dropped 2 bases and J dropped 5 bases, with 12 bases sitting between them. CDR3 size: 14 residues. The CDR3 here is CASSFGQNKDTQYF. The CDR3 DNA follows: TGTGCCAGCAGCTTTGGGCAGAACAAAGATACGCAGTATTTT.

This clone was seen a few times. The sample contains more than one DNA sequence encoding this CDR3. J is TRBJ2-5 and V is TRBV5-1, with unresolved D. Trimming left V 2 bases short and J 1 base short, with 6 bases between. The V gene's germline CDR1 is SGHRS and CDR2 YFSETQ. CDR3 size: 13 residues. The CDR3 nucleotides are TGCGCCAGCAGCTTAACGGTCCAAGAGACCCAGTACTTC. Amino acids: CASSLTVQETQYF.

J is TRBJ1-5 and V is TRBV30; D not certain. The V end was cut by 2 bases, the J end by 2 bases, with 4 bases between. CDR1 is GTSNPN, CDR2 SVGIG, per germline (reference sequence). This CDR3 has 12 amino acids. DNA for the CDR3: TGTGCCTGGAGTACACGCAATCAGCCCCAGCATTTT. It translates to CAWSTRNQPQHF.

This chain connects TRBV29-1 to TRBJ2-5; TRBD2 aligns across 13 bases. This CDR3 comprises 14 residues. Germline V gene data show CDR1 as SQVTM and CDR2 as ANQGSEA. V was pared by 5 bases and J by 5 bases, with 5 bases of the junction left unmatched. The CDR3 is CSVTGLAGRETQYF. CDR3 nucleotides: TGCAGCGTTACGGGACTAGCGGGGAGGGAGACCCAGTACTTC.

This clone was recorded a few times. This chain connects TRBV5-1 to TRBJ1-1; maybe TRBD1 (6 bases). V was cut by 0 bases and J by 1 base, with 13 bases left in between. Germline values: CDR1 SGHRS, CDR2 YFSETQ. The CDR3 covers 16 residues. CDR3 region: CASSLASGGRNTEAFF. The CDR3 DNA reads as TGCGCCAGCAGCTTGGCATCGGGGGGGCGGAACACTGAAGCTTTCTTT.

This clone came up a few times. J is TRBJ2-5 and V is TRBV2; 8 bases are a match to TRBD1. The ends lost 3 bases at V and 4 bases at J; junction bases unmatched: 4. Germline lookup yields CDR1 SNHLY and CDR2 FYNNEI. The CDR3 spans 14 residues. CDR3 coding DNA: TGTGCCAGCAGTGACCGGACAGGGTTAGAGACCCAGTACTTC. It encodes CASSDRTGLETQYF.

This clone was detected only a few times. The gene calls are TRBV27 and TRBJ1-2; D is unclear. The V gene lost 6 bases and the J gene lost 2 bases, with 22 bases spanning the gap. The CDR3 covers 17 residues. From germline, CDR1 is MNHEY and CDR2 SMNVEV (reference sequence). The chain's CDR3 is CASRSLAFEVPNYGYTF. In nucleotides, the CDR3 is TGTGCCAGCAGATCCCTGGCCTTTGAGGTGCCCAACTATGGCTACACCTTC.

The rearrangement links TRBV5-4 to TRBJ1-1; 7 bases fit TRBD1. This CDR3 region has 14 residues. Germline V lookup: CDR1 SGHNT, CDR2 YYREEE (reference sequence). Trimming took 4 bases from V and 3 from J; bases not matched to a gene: 6. CDR3 sequence reads: CASSGGQWDTEAFF. CDR3 DNA sequence: TGTGCCAGCAGCGGGGGACAGTGGGACACTGAAGCTTTCTTT.

The chain uses TRBV9 and TRBJ1-3; D is ambiguous. V shed 0 bases and J shed 9 bases, with 16 bases lying between them. CDR3 length: 15 residues. Germline CDR1 and CDR2: SGDLS and YYNGEE. The CDR3 here is CASSVVSSLGSTIYF. The CDR3 DNA sequence: TGTGCCAGCAGCGTAGTCAGTTCTCTCGGGAGCACCATATATTTT. The entire variable domain, with the rest obtained from reference TRBV9 and TRBJ1-3, is as follows: DSGVTQTPKHLITATGQRVTLRCSPRSGDLSVYWYQQSLDQGLQFLIQYYNGEERAKGNILERFSAQQFPDLHSELNLSSLELGDSALYFCASSVVSSLGSTIYFGEGSWLTVV.

This chain links TRBV14 with TRBJ2-3; D not certain. The V gene lost 4 bases and the J gene lost 5 bases, with 7 bases spanning the gap. The CDR3 has 12 residues. Germline lookup yields CDR1 SGHDN and CDR2 FVKESK. CDR3 DNA sequence: TGTGCCAGCAGCCCGTCGGGAGATACGCAGTATTTT. This translates into CASSPSGDTQYF. The full variable domain, in which reference TRBV14 and TRBJ2-3 provide the parts outside the CDR3, is EAGVTQFPSHSVIEKGQTVTLRCDPISGHDNLYWYRRVMGKEIKFLLHFVKESKQDESGMPNNRFLAERTGGTYSTLKVQPAELEDSGVYFCASSPSGDTQYFGPGTRLTVL.

The rearrangement uses TRBV7-9 and TRBJ1-4, with D possibly being TRBD1 (6 bases). Germline CDR1 is SEHNR and CDR2 is FQNEAQ (reference sequence). V was shortened by 2 bases and J by 8 bases, with 12 bases between the two germline ends. The CDR3 is made up of 14 amino acids. Here the CDR3 reads CASSLYNREEKLFF. Here the CDR3 DNA reads TGTGCCAGCAGCTTATACAACAGGGAGGAAAAACTGTTTTTT. Full variable domain (rest looked up from reference TRBV7-9 and TRBJ1-4): DTGVSQNPRHKITKRGQNVTFRCDPISEHNRLYWYRQTLGQGPEFLTYFQNEAQLEKSRLLSDRFSAERPKGSFSTLEIQRTEQGDSAMYLCASSLYNREEKLFFGSGTQLSVL.